This is a list of T cell receptor beta chains from one sample in a study of Ad26.COV2.S vaccination and SARS-CoV-2 variants. Sequencing was performed with immunoSEQ multiplex PCR; in TCRdb, only in-frame clones are kept and a portion is missing. The sample records fewer than 400,000 clones, 85% being singletons. The sequencing here drew on peripheral blood, taken in a trial of Ad26.COV2.S vaccine versus placebo. The receptors were gathered from a person between 18 and 65 years old who received the Ad26.COV2.S COVID-19 vaccine or a placebo. CDR3s include the opening cysteine and the closing phenylalanine or tryptophan. A D gene is named only where the DNA matches it firmly. The size field is filled for only some rows; it gives once, few, many or a size class.

d_call: TRBD1
j_call: TRBJ1-1
clone_size: few
v_call: TRBV6-5
cdr3_aa: CASSYSGTGDTEAFF
cdr3_nt: TGTGCCAGCAGTTACTCGGGGACAGGGGACACTGAAGCTTTCTTT

d_call: TRBD1
j_call: TRBJ1-2
clone_size: .
v_call: TRBV7-2
cdr3_aa: CASSRDREEVYGYTF
cdr3_nt: TGTGCCAGCAGCAGAGACAGGGAGGAGGTCTATGGCTACACCTTC

d_call: TRBD2
j_call: TRBJ2-3
clone_size: .
v_call: TRBV5-4
cdr3_aa: CASSSGTSGTDTQYF
cdr3_nt: TGTGCCAGCAGCTCCGGGACTAGCGGCACAGATACGCAGTATTTT

d_call: .
j_call: TRBJ1-4
clone_size: once
v_call: TRBV11-3
cdr3_aa: CASSPDRWSSTNEKLFF
cdr3_nt: TGTGCCAGCAGCCCAGACCGATGGAGCTCAACTAATGAAAAACTGTTTTTT

d_call: .
j_call: TRBJ2-3
clone_size: .
v_call: TRBV7-9
cdr3_aa: CASSFYFGEAGDTQYF
cdr3_nt: TGTGCCAGCAGCTTTTATTTCGGCGAGGCCGGTGATACGCAGTATTTT

d_call: TRBD1
j_call: TRBJ2-2
clone_size: .
v_call: TRBV5-6
cdr3_aa: CASSLFWGQGSGELFF
cdr3_nt: TGTGCCAGCAGCTTGTTTTGGGGACAGGGCTCCGGGGAGCTGTTTTTT

d_call: .
j_call: TRBJ2-2
clone_size: .
v_call: TRBV2
cdr3_aa: CASSELRGTGELFF
cdr3_nt: TGTGCCAGCAGTGAACTACGGGGGACCGGGGAGCTGTTTTTT

d_call: TRBD1
j_call: TRBJ2-7
clone_size: .
v_call: TRBV5-1
cdr3_aa: CASSLQGASYEQYF
cdr3_nt: TGCGCCAGCAGCTTGCAGGGGGCTTCCTACGAGCAGTACTTC

d_call: .
j_call: TRBJ2-5
clone_size: .
v_call: TRBV5-1
cdr3_aa: CASSSSQETQYF
cdr3_nt: TGCGCCAGCAGCTCGTCACAAGAGACCCAGTACTTC

d_call: TRBD1
j_call: TRBJ2-2
clone_size: .
v_call: TRBV5-5
cdr3_aa: CASSGDRRGTGELFF
cdr3_nt: TGTGCCAGCAGCGGGGACAGGAGAGGGACCGGGGAGCTGTTTTTT

d_call: TRBD1
j_call: TRBJ1-2
clone_size: .
v_call: TRBV5-1
cdr3_aa: CASSFSRLRGRGYGYTF
cdr3_nt: TGCGCCAGCAGCTTCTCCCGGCTCAGGGGGCGCGGCTATGGCTACACCTTC

d_call: TRBD1
j_call: TRBJ2-7
clone_size: once
v_call: TRBV28
cdr3_aa: CASSLLGQPYEQYF
cdr3_nt: TGTGCCAGCAGTTTATTGGGACAGCCCTACGAGCAGTACTTC

d_call: .
j_call: TRBJ1-3
clone_size: .
v_call: TRBV5-1
cdr3_aa: CASSQNYGNTIYF
cdr3_nt: TGCGCCAGCAGCCAGAACTACGGAAACACCATATATTTT

d_call: .
j_call: TRBJ2-3
clone_size: once
v_call: TRBV28
cdr3_aa: CASRLRGGPTDTQYF
cdr3_nt: TGTGCCAGCAGGCTGAGGGGGGGACCCACAGATACGCAGTATTTT

d_call: .
j_call: TRBJ2-1
clone_size: .
v_call: TRBV9
cdr3_aa: CASSAEDGNSYNEQFF
cdr3_nt: TGTGCCAGCAGCGCGGAGGACGGGAACTCCTACAATGAGCAGTTCTTC

d_call: .
j_call: TRBJ1-5
clone_size: few
v_call: TRBV6-2/TRBV6-3
cdr3_aa: CASSYYRVQPQHF
cdr3_nt: TGTGCCAGCAGTTACTATCGGGTTCAGCCCCAGCATTTT

d_call: TRBD1
j_call: TRBJ1-5
clone_size: .
v_call: TRBV10-3
cdr3_aa: CAVSRDRVDQPQHF
cdr3_nt: TGTGCCGTCTCCCGGGACAGGGTGGATCAGCCCCAGCATTTT

d_call: .
j_call: TRBJ2-5
clone_size: .
v_call: TRBV11-2
cdr3_aa: CASSSLAGAETQYF
cdr3_nt: TGTGCCAGCAGCTCCTTGGCGGGGGCGGAGACCCAGTACTTC

d_call: TRBD1
j_call: TRBJ1-3
clone_size: .
v_call: TRBV14
cdr3_aa: CASSQDMGQGAENTIYF
cdr3_nt: TGTGCCAGCAGCCAAGATATGGGACAGGGGGCGGAAAACACCATATATTTT

d_call: .
j_call: TRBJ2-6
clone_size: .
v_call: TRBV4-1
cdr3_aa: CASSQDRSSLGVSGANVLTF
cdr3_nt: TGCGCCAGCAGCCAAGATCGAAGCTCTCTGGGGGTCTCTGGGGCCAACGTCCTGACTTTC

d_call: .
j_call: TRBJ1-1
clone_size: .
v_call: TRBV27
cdr3_aa: CASRTIYWGTEAFF
cdr3_nt: TGTGCCAGCAGGACTATTTATTGGGGCACTGAAGCTTTCTTT

d_call: .
j_call: TRBJ1-1
clone_size: .
v_call: TRBV2
cdr3_aa: CASSGAGSSEAFF
cdr3_nt: TGTGCCAGCAGTGGCGCAGGGTCATCTGAAGCTTTCTTT

d_call: .
j_call: TRBJ2-5
clone_size: .
v_call: TRBV14
cdr3_aa: CASSQTLQETQYF
cdr3_nt: TGTGCCAGCAGCCAAACCCTACAAGAGACCCAGTACTTC

d_call: TRBD1
j_call: TRBJ2-7
clone_size: .
v_call: TRBV5-1
cdr3_aa: CASSLGTGLVYEQYF
cdr3_nt: TGCGCCAGCAGCTTGGGGACAGGGTTAGTTTACGAGCAGTACTTC

d_call: TRBD1
j_call: TRBJ1-2
clone_size: .
v_call: TRBV28
cdr3_aa: CASSFGTGTSYGYTF
cdr3_nt: TGTGCCAGCAGTTTTGGGACAGGGACCTCCTATGGCTACACCTTC

d_call: .
j_call: TRBJ2-1
clone_size: .
v_call: TRBV6-5
cdr3_aa: CASKGPRMEQFF
cdr3_nt: TGTGCCAGCAAAGGACCGAGGATGGAGCAGTTCTTC

d_call: .
j_call: TRBJ1-6
clone_size: once
v_call: TRBV5-6
cdr3_aa: CASSFGGSSYYNSPLHF
cdr3_nt: TGTGCCAGCAGCTTCGGGGGGAGCTCATACTATAATTCACCCCTCCACTTT

d_call: .
j_call: TRBJ2-6
clone_size: .
v_call: TRBV6-2/TRBV6-3
cdr3_aa: CASSYSSGANVLTF
cdr3_nt: TGTGCCAGCAGCTATAGCTCTGGGGCCAACGTCCTGACTTTC

d_call: TRBD1
j_call: TRBJ1-5
clone_size: .
v_call: TRBV18
cdr3_aa: CASSRGQNSNQPQHF
cdr3_nt: TGTGCCAGCTCGAGGGGGCAGAATAGCAATCAGCCCCAGCATTTT

d_call: TRBD1
j_call: TRBJ2-3
clone_size: .
v_call: TRBV2
cdr3_aa: CASSFTGTGLGDTQYF
cdr3_nt: TGTGCCAGCAGTTTCACCGGGACAGGGCTCGGAGATACGCAGTATTTT

d_call: TRBD1
j_call: TRBJ2-5
clone_size: .
v_call: TRBV11-2
cdr3_aa: CASRKTGVEAQYF
cdr3_nt: TGTGCCAGCAGGAAGACAGGGGTTGAGGCCCAGTACTTC

d_call: .
j_call: TRBJ2-4
clone_size: .
v_call: TRBV5-6
cdr3_aa: CASSLDREADKNIQYF
cdr3_nt: TGTGCCAGCAGCCTAGACAGGGAGGCCGACAAAAACATTCAGTACTTC

d_call: .
j_call: TRBJ2-7
clone_size: .
v_call: TRBV11-3
cdr3_aa: CASSFRYYEQYF
cdr3_nt: TGTGCCAGCAGCTTCCGATACTACGAGCAGTACTTC

d_call: TRBD1
j_call: TRBJ1-5
clone_size: once
v_call: TRBV6-6
cdr3_aa: CASSPGQGLGQPQHF
cdr3_nt: TGTGCCAGCAGTCCCGGACAGGGGCTCGGTCAGCCCCAGCATTTT

d_call: TRBD2
j_call: TRBJ2-1
clone_size: .
v_call: TRBV3-1/TRBV3-2
cdr3_aa: CASSQGVSGALDEQFF
cdr3_nt: TGTGCCAGCAGCCAAGGGGTGAGCGGGGCGTTAGATGAGCAGTTCTTC

d_call: TRBD1
j_call: TRBJ1-2
clone_size: .
v_call: TRBV12-3/TRBV12-4
cdr3_aa: CASSRTGWDGYTF
cdr3_nt: TGTGCCAGCAGCCGGACAGGGTGGGATGGCTACACCTTC

d_call: .
j_call: TRBJ2-1
clone_size: .
v_call: TRBV19
cdr3_aa: CASSIRGADEQFF
cdr3_nt: TGTGCCAGTAGTATCCGGGGGGCGGATGAGCAGTTCTTC